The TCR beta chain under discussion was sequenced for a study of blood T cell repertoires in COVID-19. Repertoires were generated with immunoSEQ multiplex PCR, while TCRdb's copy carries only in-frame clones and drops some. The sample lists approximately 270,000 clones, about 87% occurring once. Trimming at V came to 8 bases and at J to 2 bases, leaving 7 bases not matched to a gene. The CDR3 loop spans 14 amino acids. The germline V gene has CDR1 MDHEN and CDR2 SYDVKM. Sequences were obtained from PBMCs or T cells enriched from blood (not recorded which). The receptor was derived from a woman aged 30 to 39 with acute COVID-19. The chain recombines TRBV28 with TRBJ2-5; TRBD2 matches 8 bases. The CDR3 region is CASSIAGIQETQYF. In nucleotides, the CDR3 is TGTGCCAGCTCAATAGCGGGAATACAAGAGACCCAGTACTTC.